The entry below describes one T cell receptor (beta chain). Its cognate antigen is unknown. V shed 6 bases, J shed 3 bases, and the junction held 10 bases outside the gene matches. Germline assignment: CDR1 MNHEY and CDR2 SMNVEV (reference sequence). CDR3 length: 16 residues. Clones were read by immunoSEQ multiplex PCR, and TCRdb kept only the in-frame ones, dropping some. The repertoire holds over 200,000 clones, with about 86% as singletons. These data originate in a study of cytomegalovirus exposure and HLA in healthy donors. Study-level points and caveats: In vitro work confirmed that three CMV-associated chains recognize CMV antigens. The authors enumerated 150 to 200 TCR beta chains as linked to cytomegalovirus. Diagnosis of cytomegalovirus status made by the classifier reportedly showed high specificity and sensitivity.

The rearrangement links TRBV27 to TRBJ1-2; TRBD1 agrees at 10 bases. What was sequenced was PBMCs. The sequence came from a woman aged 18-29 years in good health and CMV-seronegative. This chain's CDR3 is CASSQQTGGGYYGYTF. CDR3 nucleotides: TGTGCCAGCAGCCAACAGACAGGGGGCGGCTACTATGGCTACACCTTC.